This T cell receptor (beta chain) was recorded in a study of early T cells in non-severe SARS-CoV-2 infection. On this clonotype itself: This sequence may be a read error, since a much larger clone differs from it by one base.

Individual cDNA molecules each received unique molecular identifiers attached to them. A single record per CDR3 protein comes from TCRdb applying MiXCR to the 5' RACE reads. The sample lists fewer than 100,000 distinct CDR3 sequences, roughly 12% occurring once. The V gene's germline CDR1 is KGHDR and CDR2 SFDVKD. The V segment lost 5 bases and the J segment 12 bases; nucleotides outside the gene matches: 14. The CDR3 is 17 amino acids. The sequence was obtained from an adult who was a healthcare worker with PCR-confirmed SARS-CoV-2 infection or an uninfected control (not recorded which). Sequences were obtained from whole blood. J is TRBJ2-1 and V is TRBV24-1; 14 nucleotides match TRBD2. The DNA of the CDR3 is TGTGCCACCAGTGTCCCCCCTGGGACTAGCGGGAGAGGGGGGCAGTTCTTC. Protein: CATSVPPGTSGRGGQFF.